This T cell receptor (beta chain) appears in the sequencing data of a study of CD8 T cells in Susac syndrome. Random hexamers were used to reverse transcribe roughly 0.45 to 1 ug of RNA. By means of immunoSEQ multiplex PCR, TCR beta CDR3 spanning 54 Vbeta and 13 Jbeta underwent amplification. TCRdb reanalysed the immunoSEQ multiplex PCR reads using MiXCR and keeps one entry per CDR3 protein. The data show a few hundred thousand distinct CDR3 sequences, with around 95% seen just once and around 0.099% held by the top ten. The sequenced target, TCR beta, came from blood CD8+ and CD4+ T cells. CDR3 length: 15 residues. Germline CDR1 DFQATT, CDR2 SNEGSKA (reference sequence). J lost 0 bases, V lost 6 bases, and 7 bases had no gene match.

This clonotype originated in a human donor with multiple sclerosis. The chain combines TRBV20-1 with TRBJ2-4; 8 bases match TRBD1. The sample was CD4+ T cells from PBMCs. This CDR3 is CSAGQGYPAKNIQYF. The DNA of the CDR3 is TGCAGTGCCGGACAGGGTTACCCAGCCAAAAACATTCAGTACTTC.